This T cell receptor beta chain was documented in a study of beta chain features in type 1 diabetes. Broader study findings: Moderately but significantly shorter TCRB CDR3s were found in Type 1 diabetes patients in all four CD4+ subsets.

In germline, CDR1 is MNHNS, CDR2 SASEGT. V was clipped by 0 bases and J by 2 bases, with 11 bases between them. This CDR3 has 16 residues. A word on this clone: Its antigen is still unknown.

Sequenced material consisted of expressed TCRB transcripts (all of the isolated RNA was reverse transcribed). TCRdb's copy holds only in-frame clones and misses some; the assay was immunoSEQ multiplex PCR. Of over 20,000 clones listed, roughly 50% are singletons. The TCR was taken from a man aged 25 to 40 with type 1 diabetes. The chain is built from TRBV6-1 and TRBJ1-3, with TRBD1 as a possible D gene (5 bases). The specimen was stem cell memory CD4+ T cells from blood. CDR3 nucleotides: TGTGCCAGCAGTGAAGCGCTCGGGGGACCTGGAAACACCATATATTTT. Encoded protein: CASSEALGGPGNTIYF.